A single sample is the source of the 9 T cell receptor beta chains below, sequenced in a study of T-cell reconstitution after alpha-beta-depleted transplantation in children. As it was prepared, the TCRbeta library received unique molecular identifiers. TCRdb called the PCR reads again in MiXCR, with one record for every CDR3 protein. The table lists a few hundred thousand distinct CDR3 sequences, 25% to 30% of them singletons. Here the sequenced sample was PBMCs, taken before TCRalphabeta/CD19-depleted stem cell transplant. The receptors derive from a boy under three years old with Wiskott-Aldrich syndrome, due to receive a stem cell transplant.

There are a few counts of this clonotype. The DNA of the CDR3 is TGCAGTGCTAGAGAGGGGTCTAACTATGGCTACACCTTC. This translates into CSAREGSNYGYTF. The genes are TRBV20-1 and TRBJ1-2, with D uncertain. From germline, CDR1 is DFQATT and CDR2 SNEGSKA (reference sequence). This CDR3 is built from 13 residues. Trimming removed 0 bases at V and 0 bases at J, with 5 bases between.

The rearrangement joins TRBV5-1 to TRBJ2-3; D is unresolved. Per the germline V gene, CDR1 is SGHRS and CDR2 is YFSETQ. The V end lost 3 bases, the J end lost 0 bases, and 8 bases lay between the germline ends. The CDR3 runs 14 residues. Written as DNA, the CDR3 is TGCGCCAGCAGCTACAAGACTAGCACAGATACGCAGTATTTT. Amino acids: CASSYKTSTDTQYF.

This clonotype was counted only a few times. The CDR3 sequence: CASSMTSGRPVDTQYF. As DNA, the CDR3 is TGTGCCAGCAGTATGACTAGCGGGAGGCCCGTAGATACGCAGTATTTT. The chain carries TRBV27 and TRBJ2-3, with TRBD2 identical over 13 bases. Germline CDR1 is MNHEY and CDR2 is SMNVEV (reference sequence). The J segment lost 5 bases and the V segment lost 5 bases, leaving 7 bases of the junction unmatched. This CDR3 contains 16 residues.

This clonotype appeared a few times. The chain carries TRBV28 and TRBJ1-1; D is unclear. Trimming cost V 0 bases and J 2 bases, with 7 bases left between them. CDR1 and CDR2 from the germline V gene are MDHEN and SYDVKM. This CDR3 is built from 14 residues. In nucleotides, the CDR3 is TGTGCCAGCAGTTTATGGGGGTTTAACACTGAAGCTTTCTTT. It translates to CASSLWGFNTEAFF.

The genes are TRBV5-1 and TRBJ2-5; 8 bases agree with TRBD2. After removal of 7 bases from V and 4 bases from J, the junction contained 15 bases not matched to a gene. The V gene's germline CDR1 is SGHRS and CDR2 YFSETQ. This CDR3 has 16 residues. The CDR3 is CASWVGAGVHIETQYF. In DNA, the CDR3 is TGCGCCAGCTGGGTAGGAGCGGGAGTCCACATAGAGACCCAGTACTTC.

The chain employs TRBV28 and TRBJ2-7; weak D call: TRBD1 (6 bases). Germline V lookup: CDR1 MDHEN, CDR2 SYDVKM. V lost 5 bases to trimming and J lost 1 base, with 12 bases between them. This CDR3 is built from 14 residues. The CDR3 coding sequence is TGTGCCAGCAGTGAAAGGCAGGGGTCCTACGAGCAGTACTTC. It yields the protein CASSERQGSYEQYF.

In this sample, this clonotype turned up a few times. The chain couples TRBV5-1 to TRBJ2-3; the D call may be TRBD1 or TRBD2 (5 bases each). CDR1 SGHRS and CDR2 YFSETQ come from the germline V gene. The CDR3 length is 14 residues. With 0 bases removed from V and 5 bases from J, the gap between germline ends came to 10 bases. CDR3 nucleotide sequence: TGCGCCAGCAGCTTGGAGGGGAGAGGAGATACGCAGTATTTT. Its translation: CASSLEGRGDTQYF.

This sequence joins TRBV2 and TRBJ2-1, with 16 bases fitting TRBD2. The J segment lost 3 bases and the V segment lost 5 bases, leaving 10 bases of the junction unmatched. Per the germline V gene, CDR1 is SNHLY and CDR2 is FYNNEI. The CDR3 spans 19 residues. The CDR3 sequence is CASSSTGLAGGRLYNEQFF. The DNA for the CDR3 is TGTGCCAGCAGTTCCACGGGACTAGCGGGAGGGCGCCTCTACAATGAGCAGTTCTTC.

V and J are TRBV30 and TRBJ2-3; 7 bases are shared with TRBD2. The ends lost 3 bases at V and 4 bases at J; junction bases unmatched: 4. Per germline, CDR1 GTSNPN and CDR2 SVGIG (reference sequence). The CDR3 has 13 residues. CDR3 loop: CAWSRGVADTQYF. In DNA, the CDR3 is TGTGCCTGGAGCCGGGGGGTAGCAGATACGCAGTATTTT.